The 22 T cell receptor beta chains below all came from one sample that was sequenced in a study of T cell repertoires in MIS-A myocarditis. Generated by immunoSEQ multiplex PCR, the TCRdb table keeps only in-frame clones and is missing some. The data contain over 12,000 clones, about 67% of them seen just once; the ten biggest clones take up approximately 62%. Sequencing used left ventricle heart tissue obtained at autopsy. The origin of the receptors is a man between 18 and 35 years old with fulminant myocarditis from multisystem inflammatory syndrome in adults (MIS-A) after COVID-19.

The rearrangement links TRBV2 to TRBJ2-7; TRBD2 might be the D (6 bases). V was cut by 8 bases and J by 6 bases, with 17 bases left in between. Germline V CDR1 and CDR2: SNHLY, FYNNEI. This CDR3 spans 13 amino acids. The CDR3 DNA follows: TGTGCCAGCGGGTTCGGAGGGGATGGCGAGCAGTACTTC. This encodes CASGFGGDGEQYF.

The V and J genes are TRBV18 and TRBJ1-2; D is unresolved. The CDR3 has 12 residues. CDR1 KGHSH and CDR2 LQKENI come from the germline V gene. V was cut by 10 bases and J by 6 bases, with 15 bases left in between. For the CDR3, the DNA is TGTGCCACCTACGTAGGTGGGGATGGCTACACCTTC. As protein: CATYVGGDGYTF.

The genes are TRBV4-2 and TRBJ2-3; D perhaps matches TRBD2 (5 bases). CDR1 and CDR2 from the germline V gene are LGHNA and YNFKEQ. The germline V and J ends were trimmed by 1 base and 2 bases, with 10 bases remaining between them. The CDR3 covers 15 residues. The chain's CDR3 is CASSQGGPNTDTQYF. Here the CDR3 DNA reads TGTGCCAGCAGCCAAGGCGGGCCCAACACAGATACGCAGTATTTT.

This clone was counted between two and nine times. The rearrangement links TRBV7-2 to TRBJ2-6, with a weak D call TRBD2 (5 bases). CDR1 and CDR2 (germline): SGHTA, FQGNSA. V was trimmed by 1 base and J by 1 base, leaving 14 bases between them. The CDR3 has 18 amino acids. CDR3 protein: CASSLDKRSRSGANVLTF. CDR3 DNA: TGTGCCAGCAGCTTAGACAAGCGGAGCAGATCTGGGGCCAACGTCCTGACTTTC.

This clone was counted a single time. The chain has TRBV5-1 and TRBJ1-1; D is uncertain. V was cut by 0 bases and J by 11 bases, with 8 bases left in between. Germline CDR1 is SGHRS and CDR2 is YFSETQ. This CDR3 is built from 11 residues. CDR3 amino acids: CASSLEGRAFF. The CDR3 coding sequence is TGCGCCAGCAGCTTGGAAGGGAGGGCTTTCTTT. Drawing the rest from reference TRBV5-1 and TRBJ1-1, the complete variable domain is KAGVTQTPRYLIKTRGQQVTLSCSPISGHRSVSWYQQTPGQGLQFLFEYFSETQRNKGNFPGRFSGRQFSNSRSEMNVSTLELGDSALYLCASSLEGRAFFGQGTRLTVV.

This clone was seen more than once but under ten times. This sequence joins TRBV7-6 and TRBJ2-2, with 8 positions matching TRBD1. J was trimmed by 3 bases and V by 5 bases; bases with no gene match: 5. CDR3 length: 15 residues. CDR1 and CDR2 (germline): SGHVS, FNYEAQ. CDR3 in amino acids: CASSGYRGDTGELFF. DNA for the CDR3: TGTGCCAGCAGCGGTTACAGGGGGGACACCGGGGAGCTGTTTTTT.

This clone was recorded a few times. The genes are TRBV7-2 and TRBJ1-3, with 7 bases lining up with TRBD1. The germline CDR1 and CDR2 sequences are SGHTA and FQGNSA. This CDR3 has 16 amino acids. Trimming at V came to 5 bases and at J to 0 bases, leaving 7 bases not matched to a gene. For the CDR3, the DNA is TGTGCCAGCAGCCAGGGGGGTCTAAGCTCTGGAAACACCATATATTTT. Protein sequence: CASSQGGLSSGNTIYF.

This clone was detected a few times. The chain is built from TRBV10-3 and TRBJ2-1; a possible D gene is TRBD2 (5 bases). V was shortened by 5 bases and J by 7 bases, with 15 bases between the two germline ends. This CDR3 is 14 amino acids long. The germline V gene encodes CDR1 ENHRY and CDR2 SYGVKD. CDR3 nucleotides: TGTGCCATCAGTAAGGGCACGGGGATAAATGAGCAGTTCTTC. The encoded protein is CAISKGTGINEQFF.

This clone has a single count. The chain combines TRBV24-1 with TRBJ2-3; no clear D gene. The CDR3 has 15 amino acids. Germline assignment: CDR1 KGHDR and CDR2 SFDVKD. Trimming cost V 4 bases and J 0 bases, with 10 bases left between them. CDR3 sequence reads: CATSDNMDSTDTQYF. The CDR3 DNA is TGTGCCACCAGTGACAATATGGACAGCACAGATACGCAGTATTTT.

The chain couples TRBV4-1 to TRBJ1-2; D is uncertain. The CDR3 has 17 amino acids. Germline values: CDR1 MGHRA, CDR2 YSYEKL. V lost 1 base and J 6 bases, leaving 21 bases between the germline ends. The CDR3 DNA reads as TGCGCCAGCAGCCAAGTTCATCGGGGTCTCGGCGACGATGGCTACACCTTC. It specifies CASSQVHRGLGDDGYTF.

With regard to this clone: The identical CDR3 is also encoded by other nucleotide sequences in the sample. The chain has TRBV12-2 and TRBJ2-7. TRBV12-2 is labeled a pseudogene. CDR3 length: 15 residues. CDR3 loop: CASRLALIRGGRDSV. CDR3 coding DNA: TGTGCAAGTCGCTTAGCGCTAATTCGCGGGGGACGGGACAGCGTT.

The sample holds a few counts of this clone. A read error may produce the germline difference seen at one junction end. The chain links TRBV29-1 to TRBJ2-7; TRBD2 agrees at 8 bases. This CDR3 is 14 amino acids long. Per the germline V gene, CDR1 is SQVTM and CDR2 is ANQGSEA. This CDR3 is CSVVGGGISSEQYF. CDR3 nucleotide sequence: TGCAGCGTTGTAGGCGGGGGGATTTCCTCCGAGCAGTACTTC.

This sequence joins TRBV28 and TRBJ2-7, with D perhaps matching TRBD1 (6 bases). This CDR3 comprises 16 residues. Per the germline V gene, CDR1 is MDHEN and CDR2 is SYDVKM. V lost 6 bases and J 9 bases, leaving 27 bases between the germline ends. The CDR3 nucleotides read TGTGCCAGCAGACCCCTAACAGGGAGCCTACGAGTGCGGCAGTACTTC. It specifies CASRPLTGSLRVRQYF.

This chain joins TRBV12-3 or TRBV12-4 and TRBJ1-6; D gene uncertain. This CDR3 contains 13 residues. V was pared by 6 bases and J by 7 bases, with 10 bases between. The CDR3 DNA reads as TGTGCCAGCAGCACCAATCAAAATTCACCCCTCCACTTT. Protein product: CASSTNQNSPLHF.

V and J are TRBV6-2 or TRBV6-3 and TRBJ2-3; 10 bases agree with TRBD2. Germline loops: CDR1 MNHEY, CDR2 SVGEGT. CDR3 size: 14 residues. Trimming at V came to 6 bases and at J to 6 bases, leaving 6 bases not matched to a gene. Written as DNA, the CDR3 is TGTGCCAGCAGCAAGACTAGCGGGTTTGATACGCAGTATTTT. It yields the protein CASSKTSGFDTQYF.

The genes are TRBV4-2 and TRBJ2-7; possible D gene TRBD1, 5 bases. The CDR3 covers 11 residues. V was clipped by 3 bases and J by 12 bases, with 12 bases between them. Germline V gene data show CDR1 as LGHNA and CDR2 as YNFKEQ. For the CDR3, the DNA is TGTGCCAGCAGCCAGGGGATAGGGGTGTACTTC. It codes for CASSQGIGVYF.

This clone is a singleton in its sample. V usage is TRBV5-6 and J usage is TRBJ1-2; D might be TRBD1 (6 bases). The CDR3 is 16 residues long. The V gene lost 2 bases and the J gene lost 5 bases, with 19 bases spanning the gap. Germline V CDR1 and CDR2: SGHDT, YYEEEE. This CDR3 reads CASSLATGRGGYGYTF. As DNA, the CDR3 is TGTGCCAGCAGCTTAGCCACCGGCAGGGGTGGATATGGCTACACCTTC.

This clone counts as medium-sized. This chain joins TRBV7-8 and TRBJ1-2, with D possibly being TRBD1 (6 bases). The germline V gene has CDR1 SGHVS and CDR2 FQNEAQ. The CDR3 totals 14 residues. Trimming left V 5 bases short and J 4 bases short, with 14 bases between. The CDR3 sequence: CASSLIRGSYGYTF. CDR3 bases: TGTGCCAGCAGCCTTATAAGGGGGAGCTATGGCTACACCTTC.

V and J are TRBV3-1 (or the pseudogene TRBV3-2) and TRBJ2-7, with a tentative D call TRBD2 (5 bases). The germline V gene encodes CDR1 LGHDT and CDR2 YNNKEL (reference sequence). V dropped 1 base and J dropped 4 bases, with 8 bases sitting between them. The length of the CDR3 is 13 residues. The DNA for the CDR3 is TGTGCCAGCAGCCAAGTACGCGGGTACGAGCAGTACTTC. Its protein product is CASSQVRGYEQYF.

The gene calls are TRBV3-1 (or the pseudogene TRBV3-2) and TRBJ2-7; no firm D call. CDR1 is LGHDT, CDR2 YNNKEL, per germline (reference sequence). The CDR3 loop spans 11 amino acids. V was pared by 1 base and J by 7 bases, with 5 bases between. The CDR3 coding sequence is TGTGCCAGCAGCCAAGGTACTGAGCAGTACTTC. Translation: CASSQGTEQYF.

The CDR3 sequence: CASVGLAGSTDTQYF. DNA for the CDR3: TGTGCCAGCGTGGGACTAGCGGGCTCCACAGATACGCAGTATTTT. V gene TRBV21-1 combines with J gene TRBJ2-3; TRBD2, the table's D call, lacks a check against the DNA. TRBV21-1 is a pseudogene segment. This CDR3 comprises 15 residues.

CDR3 in amino acids: CASSPISSGSVYEQFF. The CDR3 nucleotides are TGTGCCAGCTCACCGATAAGCAGCGGGAGTGTATATGAGCAGTTCTTC. The chain links TRBV18 to TRBJ2-1, with TRBD2 matching over 8 bases. The junction had 12 bases not matched to a gene; V was cut back by 3 bases and J by 8 bases. The CDR3 length is 16 residues. Looked up from germline, CDR1 is KGHSH and CDR2 is LQKENI.